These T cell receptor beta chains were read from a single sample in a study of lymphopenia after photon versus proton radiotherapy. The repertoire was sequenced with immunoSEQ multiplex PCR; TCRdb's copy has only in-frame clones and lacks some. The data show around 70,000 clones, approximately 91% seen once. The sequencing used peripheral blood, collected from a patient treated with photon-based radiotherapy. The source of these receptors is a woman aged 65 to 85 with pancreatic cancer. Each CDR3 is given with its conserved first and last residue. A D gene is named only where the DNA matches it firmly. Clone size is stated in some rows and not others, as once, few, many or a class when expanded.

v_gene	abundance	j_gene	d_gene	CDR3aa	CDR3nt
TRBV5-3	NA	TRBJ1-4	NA	CARSTGDEKLFF	TGTGCCAGAAGTACGGGGGACGAAAAACTGTTTTTT
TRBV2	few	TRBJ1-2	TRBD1	CASRGQGYYGYTF	TGTGCCAGCAGGGGACAGGGGTACTATGGCTACACCTTC
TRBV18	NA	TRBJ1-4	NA	CASSPGTEKLFF	TGTGCCAGCTCACCAGGAACTGAAAAACTGTTTTTT
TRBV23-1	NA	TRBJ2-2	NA	CASSQLPGELFF	TGCGCCAGCAGTCAGTTGCCCGGGGAGCTGTTTTTT
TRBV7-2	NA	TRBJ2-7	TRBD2	CASSLGGLAGGLYTYEQYF	TGTGCCAGCAGCTTAGGCGGGCTAGCGGGAGGGCTGTATACCTACGAGCAGTACTTC
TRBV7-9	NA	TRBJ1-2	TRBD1	CASSEPTGTGLTGYTF	TGTGCCAGCAGCGAACCGACCGGGACAGGATTAACTGGCTACACCTTC
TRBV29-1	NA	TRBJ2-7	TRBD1	CSVEGGQAYEQYF	TGCAGCGTTGAGGGGGGACAGGCCTACGAGCAGTACTTC
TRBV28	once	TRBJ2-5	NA	CASRTLLAEFRGGQETQYF	TGTGCCAGCCGAACTCTATTAGCTGAATTCAGGGGAGGCCAAGAGACCCAGTACTTC
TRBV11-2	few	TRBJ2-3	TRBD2	CASSSSGKGPDTQYF	TGTGCCAGCAGTTCGAGCGGGAAAGGTCCAGATACGCAGTATTTT
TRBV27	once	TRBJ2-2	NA	CASSFRTGELFF	TGTGCCAGCAGTTTCCGCACCGGGGAGCTGTTTTTT
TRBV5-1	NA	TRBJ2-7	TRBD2	CASSAGDPPYEQYF	TGCGCCAGCAGTGCGGGAGATCCACCCTACGAGCAGTACTTC
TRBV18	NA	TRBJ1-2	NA	CASSPPGAYGYTF	TGTGCCAGCTCACCTCCAGGGGCGTATGGCTACACCTTC
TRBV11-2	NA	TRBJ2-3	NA	CASSQGGERAETQYF	TGTGCCAGCAGCCAGGGGGGGGAGCGGGCAGAAACGCAGTATTTT
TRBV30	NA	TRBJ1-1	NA	CAWSGTANTEAFF	TGTGCCTGGAGTGGGACAGCCAACACTGAAGCTTTCTTT
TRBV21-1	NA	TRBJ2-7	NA	CASSTFLAGDIYEQYF	TGTGCCAGCAGCACTTTTCTAGCGGGAGATATCTACGAGCAGTACTTC
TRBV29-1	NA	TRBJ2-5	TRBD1	CSVDKGQGQETQYF	TGCAGCGTTGACAAGGGACAGGGACAAGAGACCCAGTACTTC
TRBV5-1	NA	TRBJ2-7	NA	CASSLAVDAGAYEQYF	TGCGCCAGCAGCTTGGCCGTGGACGCCGGAGCCTACGAGCAGTACTTC
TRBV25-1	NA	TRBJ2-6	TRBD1	CASSDIRGLVGANVLTF	TGTGCCAGCAGTGATATCAGGGGGCTGGTTGGGGCCAACGTCCTGACTTTC
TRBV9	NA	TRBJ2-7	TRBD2	CASSVDGGFALYEQYF	TGTGCCAGCAGCGTAGACGGGGGGTTTGCCCTCTACGAGCAGTACTTC
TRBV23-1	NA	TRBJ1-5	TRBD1	CASSHSDDRGRGNQPQHF	TGCGCCAGCAGTCACTCAGACGACAGGGGGCGCGGCAATCAGCCCCAGCATTTT
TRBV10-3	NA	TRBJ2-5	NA	CAISDTRWTQYF	TGTGCCATCAGTGATACTAGATGGACCCAGTACTTC
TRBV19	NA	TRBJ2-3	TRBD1	CASSTRDRVPTSTDTQYF	TGTGCCAGTAGTACCCGGGACAGGGTGCCTACTAGCACAGATACGCAGTATTTT
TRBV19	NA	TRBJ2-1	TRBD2	CASTTGTSGNEQFF	TGTGCCAGTACCACCGGGACTAGCGGGAACGAGCAGTTCTTC
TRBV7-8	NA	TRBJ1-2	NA	CASSGAPTVRYGYTF	TGTGCCAGCAGCGGAGCCCCGACAGTGCGGTATGGCTACACCTTC
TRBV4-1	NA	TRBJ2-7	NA	CASSQVPGQLYEQYF	TGCGCCAGCAGCCAAGTACCGGGACAACTCTACGAGCAGTACTTC
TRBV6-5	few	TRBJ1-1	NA	CASRQATGNTEAFF	TGTGCCAGCAGGCAAGCTACAGGGAACACTGAAGCTTTCTTT
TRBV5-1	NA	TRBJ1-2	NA	CASSLEARAGYTF	TGCGCCAGCAGCTTGGAGGCGAGGGCTGGCTACACCTTC
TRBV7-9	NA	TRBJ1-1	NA	CASSPGGFLGTEAFF	TGTGCCAGCAGCCCCGGGGGGTTTTTGGGCACTGAAGCTTTCTTT
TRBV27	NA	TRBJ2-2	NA	CASRGTGNTGELFF	TGTGCCAGTCGAGGGACGGGAAACACCGGGGAGCTGTTTTTT
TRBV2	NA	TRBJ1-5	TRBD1	CASSTPTGDLSRNQPQHF	TGTGCCAGCAGCACTCCTACAGGGGACCTCTCTCGGAATCAGCCCCAGCATTTT
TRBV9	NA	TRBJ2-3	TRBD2	CASSAASGSGRTDTQYF	TGTGCCAGCAGCGCGGCTAGCGGGAGCGGGAGGACAGATACGCAGTATTTT
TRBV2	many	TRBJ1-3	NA	CASTNGGTNSGNTIYF	TGTGCCAGCACCAACGGGGGGACCAACTCTGGAAACACCATATATTTT
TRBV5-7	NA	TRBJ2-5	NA	CASSMGEERVQETQYF	TGTGCCAGCAGCATGGGAGAGGAGAGGGTTCAAGAGACCCAGTACTTC
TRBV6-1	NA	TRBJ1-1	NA	CASTTGNTEAFF	TGTGCCAGTACCACAGGTAACACTGAAGCTTTCTTT
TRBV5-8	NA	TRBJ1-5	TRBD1	CASSPWDRVGPQHF	TGTGCCAGCAGCCCCTGGGACAGGGTTGGGCCCCAGCATTTT
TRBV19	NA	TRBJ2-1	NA	CASSIDRVYNEQFF	TGTGCCAGTAGTATAGATAGGGTCTACAATGAGCAGTTCTTC
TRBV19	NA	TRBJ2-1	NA	CASSITILSYNEQFF	TGTGCCAGTAGTATCACCATCCTCTCCTACAATGAGCAGTTCTTC
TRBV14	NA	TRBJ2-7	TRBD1	CASSQDLGGQGGSYEQYF	TGTGCCAGCAGCCAAGATCTTGGGGGACAGGGGGGCTCCTACGAGCAGTACTTC
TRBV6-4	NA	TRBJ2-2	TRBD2	CASSPGLVPGELFF	TGTGCCAGCAGTCCGGGACTAGTTCCCGGGGAGCTGTTTTTT
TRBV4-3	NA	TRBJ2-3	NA	CASSQDQSTDTQYF	TGCGCCAGCAGCCAAGATCAGAGCACAGATACGCAGTATTTT
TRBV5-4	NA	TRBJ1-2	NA	CASSLRTANYGYTF	TGTGCCAGCAGCTTACGCACGGCCAACTATGGCTACACCTTC
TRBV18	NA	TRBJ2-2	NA	CASSPDAGELFF	TGTGCCAGCTCACCTGACGCGGGGGAGCTGTTTTTT
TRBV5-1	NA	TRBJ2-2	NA	CASSLAGDTGELFF	TGCGCCAGCAGCTTGGCCGGGGACACCGGGGAGCTGTTTTTT
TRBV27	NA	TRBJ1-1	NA	CASSWGQNTEAFF	TGTGCCAGCAGTTGGGGACAGAACACTGAAGCTTTCTTT
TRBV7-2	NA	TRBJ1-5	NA	CASSTRGGGNQPQHF	TGTGCCAGCAGCACAAGGGGTGGGGGCAATCAGCCCCAGCATTTT
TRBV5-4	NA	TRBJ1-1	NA	CASSSTSMNTEAFF	TGTGCCAGCAGCTCGACGTCCATGAACACTGAAGCTTTCTTT